These 10 T cell receptor beta chains were all obtained from the same sample, sequenced in a study of cytomegalovirus exposure and HLA in healthy donors. TCRdb keeps only in-frame clones here, not all; method: immunoSEQ multiplex PCR. The sample carries 130,000 or so clones, around 85% recorded once. The sequenced sample consisted of PBMCs. The receptors originated from a woman under 40 in good health and CMV-seronegative.

The rearrangement joins TRBV11-3 to TRBJ2-7, with TRBD1 as a possible D gene (6 bases). Germline CDR1 is SGHNT and CDR2 is YENEEA. V dropped 1 base and J dropped 5 bases, with 12 bases sitting between them. The CDR3 covers 14 residues. CDR3 coding DNA: TGTGCCAGCAGCTTAGCCCAGGGGCCCCACGAGCAGTACTTC. Residues: CASSLAQGPHEQYF.

This rearrangement joins TRBV20-1 to TRBJ2-1; D unclear. This CDR3 has 10 residues. The germline V gene encodes CDR1 DFQATT and CDR2 SNEGSKA (reference sequence). Trimming removed 5 bases at V and 8 bases at J, with 7 bases between. CDR3 protein: CSASLDEQFF. The CDR3 DNA reads TGCAGTGCTTCTCTAGATGAGCAGTTCTTC.

The chain couples TRBV5-8 to TRBJ2-7, with a weak D call TRBD2 (5 bases). The CDR3 is 16 amino acids. V was shortened by 4 bases and J by 3 bases, with 20 bases between the two germline ends. The germline CDR1 and CDR2 sequences are SGHTS and YDEGEE. Written as DNA, the CDR3 is TGTGCCAGCAGCCAAATTCAGGTGGGGAGAAACTACGAGCAGTACTTC. Its protein product is CASSQIQVGRNYEQYF.

The chain joins TRBV13 to TRBJ2-7; 7 positions match TRBD2. The CDR3 totals 12 residues. Per the germline V gene, CDR1 is PRHDT and CDR2 is FYEKMQ (reference sequence). The V and J ends lost 5 bases and 4 bases, in that order; junction bases with no gene match: 2. The CDR3: CASSPGGYEQYF. CDR3 in DNA: TGTGCCAGCAGCCCCGGGGGGTACGAGCAGTACTTC.

The rearrangement uses TRBV2 and TRBJ2-2; no definite D call. Germline values: CDR1 SNHLY, CDR2 FYNNEI. Deletions cut 3 bases from V and 6 bases from J, with 11 bases between. The CDR3 has 14 amino acids. The DNA for the CDR3 is TGTGCCAGCAGTGACCGGAGAAGATCCGGGGAGCTGTTTTTT. It codes for CASSDRRRSGELFF.

This rearrangement joins TRBV10-2 to TRBJ2-5; 11 positions match TRBD2. Trimming at V came to 2 bases and at J to 1 base, leaving 0 bases not matched to a gene. There are 15 residues in the CDR3. Germline values: CDR1 WSHSY, CDR2 SAAADI. CDR3 bases: TGCGCCAGCAGTGAGACTAGCGGGGGCCAAGAGACCCAGTACTTC. The encoded protein is CASSETSGGQETQYF.

This clone turned up a few times. The chain employs TRBV25-1 and TRBJ1-2; maybe TRBD1 (5 bases). Germline CDR1 MGHDK, CDR2 SYGVNS. V was trimmed by 6 bases and J by 7 bases, leaving 12 bases between them. This CDR3 contains 12 residues. The CDR3 sequence is CASSQVRAGYTF. The CDR3 nucleotides are TGTGCCAGCAGCCAAGTCAGGGCTGGCTACACCTTC.

The chain carries TRBV9 and TRBJ2-7; 9 bases align to TRBD1. This CDR3 contains 14 residues. Germline V gene data show CDR1 as SGDLS and CDR2 as YYNGEE. The V and J ends lost 3 bases and 3 bases, in that order; junction bases with no gene match: 4. For the CDR3, the DNA is TGTGCCAGCAGCGCCAAGGGACAGGGCTACGAGCAGTACTTC. Translated: CASSAKGQGYEQYF.

The chain is built from TRBV7-3 and TRBJ2-3, with TRBD1 identical over 7 bases. This CDR3 is 14 amino acids long. V lost 2 bases and J lost 3; bases outside the gene matches: 2. CDR1 and CDR2 from the germline V gene are SGHTA and FQGTGA. CDR3 DNA sequence: TGTGCCAGCAGCTTATTACAGGGGACAGATACGCAGTATTTT. Residues: CASSLLQGTDTQYF.

The chain uses TRBV6-5 and TRBJ2-7, with 10 bases lining up with TRBD2. The ends lost 2 bases at V and 5 bases at J; junction bases unmatched: 6. Per germline, CDR1 MNHEY and CDR2 SVGAGI. This CDR3 region has 15 residues. The CDR3 DNA is TGTGCCAGCAGTTACGAAGCGGGGGGGCGGAACGAGCAGTACTTC. Translation: CASSYEAGGRNEQYF.